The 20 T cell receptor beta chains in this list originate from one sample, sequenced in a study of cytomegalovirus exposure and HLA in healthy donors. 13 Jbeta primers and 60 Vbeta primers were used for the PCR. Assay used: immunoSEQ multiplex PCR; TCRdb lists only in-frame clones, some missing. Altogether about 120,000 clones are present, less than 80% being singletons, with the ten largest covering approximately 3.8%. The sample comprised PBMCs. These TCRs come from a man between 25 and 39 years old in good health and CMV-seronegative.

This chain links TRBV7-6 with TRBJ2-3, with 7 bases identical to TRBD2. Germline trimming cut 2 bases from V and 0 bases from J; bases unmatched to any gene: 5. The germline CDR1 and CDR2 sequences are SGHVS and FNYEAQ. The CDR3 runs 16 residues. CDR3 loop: CASSLLAEASTDTQYF. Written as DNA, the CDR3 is TGTGCCAGCAGCTTACTAGCGGAAGCTAGCACAGATACGCAGTATTTT.

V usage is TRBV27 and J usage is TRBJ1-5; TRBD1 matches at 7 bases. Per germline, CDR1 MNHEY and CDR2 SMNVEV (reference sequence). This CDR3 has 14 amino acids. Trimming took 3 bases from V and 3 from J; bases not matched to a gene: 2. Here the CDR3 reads CASSFRGYNQPQHF. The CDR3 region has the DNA TGTGCCAGCAGTTTCAGGGGGTACAATCAGCCCCAGCATTTT.

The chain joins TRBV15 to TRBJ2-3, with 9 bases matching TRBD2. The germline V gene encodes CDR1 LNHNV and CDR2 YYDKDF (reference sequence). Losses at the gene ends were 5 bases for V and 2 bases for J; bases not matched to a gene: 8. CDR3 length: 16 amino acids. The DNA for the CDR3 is TGTGCCACCAGCTCCTTAGCGGGGGCCTTCACAGATACGCAGTATTTT. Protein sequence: CATSSLAGAFTDTQYF.

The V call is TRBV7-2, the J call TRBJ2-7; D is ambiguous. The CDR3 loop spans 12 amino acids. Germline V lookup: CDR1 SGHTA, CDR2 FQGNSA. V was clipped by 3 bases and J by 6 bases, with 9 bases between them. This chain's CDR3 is CASSLVTSEQYF. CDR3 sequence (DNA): TGTGCCAGCAGCTTGGTGACATCCGAGCAGTACTTC.

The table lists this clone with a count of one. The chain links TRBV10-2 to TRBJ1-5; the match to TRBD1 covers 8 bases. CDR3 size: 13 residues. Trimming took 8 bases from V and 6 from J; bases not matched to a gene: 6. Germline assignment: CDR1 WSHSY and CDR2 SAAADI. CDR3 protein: CASQQGVGQPQHF. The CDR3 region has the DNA TGCGCCAGCCAACAGGGGGTTGGTCAGCCCCAGCATTTT.

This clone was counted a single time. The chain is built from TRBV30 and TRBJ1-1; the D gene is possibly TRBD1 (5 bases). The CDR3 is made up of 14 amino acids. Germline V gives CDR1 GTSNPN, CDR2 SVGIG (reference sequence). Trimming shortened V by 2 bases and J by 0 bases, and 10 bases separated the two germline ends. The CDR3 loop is CAWSPGPMNTEAFF. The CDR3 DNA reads TGTGCCTGGAGTCCAGGGCCTATGAACACTGAAGCTTTCTTT.

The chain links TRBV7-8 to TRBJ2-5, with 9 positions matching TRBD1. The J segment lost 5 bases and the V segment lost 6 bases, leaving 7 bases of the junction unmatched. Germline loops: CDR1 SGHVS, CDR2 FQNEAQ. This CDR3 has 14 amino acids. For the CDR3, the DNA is TGTGCCAGCAGGCGACAGGGGGGCAGGGAGACCCAGTACTTC. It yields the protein CASRRQGGRETQYF.

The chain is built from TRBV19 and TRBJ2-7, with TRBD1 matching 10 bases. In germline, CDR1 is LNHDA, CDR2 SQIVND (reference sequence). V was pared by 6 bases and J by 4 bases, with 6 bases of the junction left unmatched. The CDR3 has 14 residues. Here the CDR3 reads CASRNRDRGYEQYF. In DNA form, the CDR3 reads TGTGCCAGTAGGAACCGGGACAGGGGTTACGAGCAGTACTTC.

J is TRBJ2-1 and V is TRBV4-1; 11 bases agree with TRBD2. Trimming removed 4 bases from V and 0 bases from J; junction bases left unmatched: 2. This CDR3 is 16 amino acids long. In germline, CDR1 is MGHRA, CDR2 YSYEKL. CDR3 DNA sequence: TGCGCCAGCAGCCCGGGACTAGCGGCCTCCTACAATGAGCAGTTCTTC. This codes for CASSPGLAASYNEQFF.

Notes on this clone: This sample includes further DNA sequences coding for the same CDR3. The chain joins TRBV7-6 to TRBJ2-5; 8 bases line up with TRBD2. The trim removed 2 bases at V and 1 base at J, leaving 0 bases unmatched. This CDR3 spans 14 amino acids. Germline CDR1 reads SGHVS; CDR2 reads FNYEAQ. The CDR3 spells CASSLSGGQETQYF. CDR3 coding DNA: TGTGCCAGCAGCTTAAGCGGGGGCCAAGAGACCCAGTACTTC.

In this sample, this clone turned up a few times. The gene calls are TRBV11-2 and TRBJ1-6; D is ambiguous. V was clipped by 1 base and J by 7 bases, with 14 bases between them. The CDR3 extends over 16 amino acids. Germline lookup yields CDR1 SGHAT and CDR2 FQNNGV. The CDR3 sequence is CASSLVGGSGNSPLHF. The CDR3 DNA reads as TGTGCCAGCAGCTTAGTAGGCGGTTCTGGCAATTCACCCCTCCACTTT.

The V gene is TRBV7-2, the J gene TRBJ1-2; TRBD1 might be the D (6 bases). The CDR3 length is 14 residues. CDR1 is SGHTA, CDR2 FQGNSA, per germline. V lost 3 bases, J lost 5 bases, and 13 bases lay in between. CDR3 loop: CASSFQGISYGYTF. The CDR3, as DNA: TGTGCCAGCAGCTTTCAGGGGATTTCATATGGCTACACCTTC.

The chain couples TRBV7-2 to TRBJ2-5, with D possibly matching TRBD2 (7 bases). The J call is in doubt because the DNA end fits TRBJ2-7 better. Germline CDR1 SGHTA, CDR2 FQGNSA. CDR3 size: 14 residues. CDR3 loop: CASSLVRGGYEQYF. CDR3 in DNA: TGTGCCAGCAGCTTAGTAAGGGGGGGATACGAGCAGTACTTC.

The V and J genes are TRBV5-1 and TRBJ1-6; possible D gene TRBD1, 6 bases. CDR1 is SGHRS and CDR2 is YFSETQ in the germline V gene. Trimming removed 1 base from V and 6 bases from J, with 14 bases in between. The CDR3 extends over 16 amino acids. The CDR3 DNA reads TGCGCCAGCAGCTTGTCCTTACAGGGACCTAATTCACCCCTCCACTTT. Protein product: CASSLSLQGPNSPLHF.

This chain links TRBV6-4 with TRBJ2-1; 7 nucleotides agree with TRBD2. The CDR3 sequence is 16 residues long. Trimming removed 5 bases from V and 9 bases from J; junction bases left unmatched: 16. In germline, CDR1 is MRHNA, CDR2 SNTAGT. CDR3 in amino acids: CASSTLVGGKGGEQFF. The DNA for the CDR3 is TGTGCCAGCAGTACCCTCGTCGGGGGGAAAGGTGGTGAGCAGTTCTTC.

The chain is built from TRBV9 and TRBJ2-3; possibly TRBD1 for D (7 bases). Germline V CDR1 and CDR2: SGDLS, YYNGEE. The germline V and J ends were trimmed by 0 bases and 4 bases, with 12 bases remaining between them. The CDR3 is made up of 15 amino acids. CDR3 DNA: TGTGCCAGCAGCGTAGGAGGGGGCGGGGCAGATACGCAGTATTTT. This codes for CASSVGGGGADTQYF.

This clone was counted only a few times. CDR3 sequence: CASSPGQGSWKTQYF. The CDR3 bases are TGTGCCAGCAGTCCAGGACAGGGGAGTTGGAAGACCCAGTACTTC. The V call is TRBV28, the J call TRBJ2-5, with 9 nucleotides matching TRBD1. The CDR3 extends over 15 amino acids. The ends lost 5 bases at V and 6 bases at J; junction bases unmatched: 10. CDR1 and CDR2 (germline): MDHEN, SYDVKM.

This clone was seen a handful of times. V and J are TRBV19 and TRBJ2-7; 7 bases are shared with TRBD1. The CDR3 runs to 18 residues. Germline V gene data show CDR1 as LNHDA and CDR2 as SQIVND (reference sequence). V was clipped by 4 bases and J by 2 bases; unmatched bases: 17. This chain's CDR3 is CASSTFLPGQESTYEQYF. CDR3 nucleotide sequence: TGTGCCAGTAGTACGTTCCTCCCTGGACAGGAGTCCACCTACGAGCAGTACTTC. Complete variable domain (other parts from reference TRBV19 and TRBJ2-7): DGGITQSPKYLFRKEGQNVTLSCEQNLNHDAMYWYRQDPGQGLRLIYYSQIVNDFQKGDIAEGYSVSREKKESFPLTVTSAQKNPTAFYLCASSTFLPGQESTYEQYFGPGTRLTVT.

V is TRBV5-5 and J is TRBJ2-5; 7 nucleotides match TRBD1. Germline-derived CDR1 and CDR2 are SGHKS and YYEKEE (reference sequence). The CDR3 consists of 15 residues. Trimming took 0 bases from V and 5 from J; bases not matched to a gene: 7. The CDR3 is CASSLGGGRGETQYF. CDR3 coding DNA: TGTGCCAGCAGCTTGGGTGGCGGCAGGGGGGAGACCCAGTACTTC.

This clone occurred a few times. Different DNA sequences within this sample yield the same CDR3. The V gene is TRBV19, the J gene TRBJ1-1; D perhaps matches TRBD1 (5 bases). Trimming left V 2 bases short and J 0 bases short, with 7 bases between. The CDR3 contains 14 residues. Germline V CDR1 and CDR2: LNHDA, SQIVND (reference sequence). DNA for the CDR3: TGTGCCAGTAGTATACAGGGCGTGAACACTGAAGCTTTCTTT. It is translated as CASSIQGVNTEAFF.